This T cell receptor beta chain came from a study of blood T cell repertoires in COVID-19. Germline V gene lookup returns CDR1 SGHTA and CDR2 FQGTGA. The CDR3 spans 13 residues. Trimming took 3 bases from V and 10 from J, leaving 10 bases between them. TCRdb's copy holds only in-frame clones and misses some; the assay was immunoSEQ multiplex PCR. Among a few hundred thousand clones listed, less than 85% were seen once. The sample consisted of peripheral blood. This TCR was recovered from a woman aged 18-29 years with acute or convalescent COVID-19. The chain links TRBV7-3 to TRBJ1-6; D is uncertain. For the CDR3, the DNA is TGTGCCAGCAGCTTTCTCACCGGGTCACCCCTCCACTTT. Its translation: CASSFLTGSPLHF.